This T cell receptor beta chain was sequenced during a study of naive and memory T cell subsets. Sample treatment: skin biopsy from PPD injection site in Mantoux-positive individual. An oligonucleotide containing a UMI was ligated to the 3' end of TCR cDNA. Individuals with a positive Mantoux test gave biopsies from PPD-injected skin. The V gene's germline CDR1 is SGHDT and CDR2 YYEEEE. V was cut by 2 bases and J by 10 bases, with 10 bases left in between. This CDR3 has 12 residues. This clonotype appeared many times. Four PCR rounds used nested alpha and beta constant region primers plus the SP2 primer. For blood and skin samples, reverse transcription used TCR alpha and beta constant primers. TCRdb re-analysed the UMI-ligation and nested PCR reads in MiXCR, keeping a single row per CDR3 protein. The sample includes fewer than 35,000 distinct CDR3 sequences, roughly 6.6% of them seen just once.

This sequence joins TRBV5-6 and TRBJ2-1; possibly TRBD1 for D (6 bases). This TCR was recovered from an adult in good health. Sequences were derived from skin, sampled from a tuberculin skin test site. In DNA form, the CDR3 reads TGTGCCAGCAGCTTAATTACAGGGGAGCAGTTCTTC. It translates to CASSLITGEQFF.